The text below deals with one T cell receptor (beta chain). Described time point: before trial treatment. These data come from a study of low-dose radiotherapy and immunotherapy resistance in tumors. This CDR3 contains 13 residues. V shed 9 bases and J shed 1 base, with 10 bases lying between them. Germline loops: CDR1 MNHNS, CDR2 SASEGT. First-strand cDNA used TRAV- and TRBV-specific primers, covering alpha and beta chains. For amplifying TCRs, the PCR ran for about 20 cycles with Phusion, which was used together with a constant-region primer and the adapter on the V primers. TCRdb re-analysed the reads in MiXCR, keeping a single row per CDR3 protein. The table records approximately 84,000 distinct CDR3 sequences, roughly a sixth of them present only once.

The receptor comes from a male donor with prostate cancer. The material was PBMCs, obtained before treatment. This rearrangement joins TRBV6-1 to TRBJ2-1; the D is unclear. The CDR3 DNA sequence: TGTGCCAGTCTCCTTGGTTCCTACAATGAGCAGTTCTTC. It codes for CASLLGSYNEQFF.